This T cell receptor beta chain emerged from a study of blood T cell repertoires in COVID-19. Trimming took 3 bases from V and 4 from J, leaving 13 bases between them. The CDR3 is 15 amino acids. CDR1 is SGDLS and CDR2 is YYNGEE in the germline V gene. This clone was seen only once. Libraries were prepared by immunoSEQ multiplex PCR; TCRdb keeps only in-frame clonotypes and omits some of them. This table has 150,000 or so clones, roughly four fifths appearing once. The sequencing sample was made of peripheral blood. This TCR came from a woman aged 80 or over with acute or convalescent COVID-19. V is TRBV9 and J is TRBJ1-4; perhaps TRBD1 as D (5 bases). CDR3 residues: CASSATWGLNEKLFF. The CDR3 region has the DNA TGTGCCAGCAGCGCTACCTGGGGACTTAATGAAAAACTGTTTTTT. Drawing the rest from reference TRBV9 and TRBJ1-4, the complete variable domain is DSGVTQTPKHLITATGQRVTLRCSPRSGDLSVYWYQQSLDQGLQFLIQYYNGEERAKGNILERFSAQQFPDLHSELNLSSLELGDSALYFCASSATWGLNEKLFFGSGTQLSVL.